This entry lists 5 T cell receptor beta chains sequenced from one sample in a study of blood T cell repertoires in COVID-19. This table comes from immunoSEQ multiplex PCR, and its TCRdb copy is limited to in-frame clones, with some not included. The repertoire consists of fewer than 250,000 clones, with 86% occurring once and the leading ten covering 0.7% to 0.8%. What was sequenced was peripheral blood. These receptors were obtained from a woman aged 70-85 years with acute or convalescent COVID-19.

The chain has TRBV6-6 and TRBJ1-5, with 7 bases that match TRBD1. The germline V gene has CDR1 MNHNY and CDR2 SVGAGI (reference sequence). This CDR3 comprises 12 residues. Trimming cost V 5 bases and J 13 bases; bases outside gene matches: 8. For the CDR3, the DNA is TGTGCCAGCAGTGACAGGGCCAGGGCTCAGCATTTT. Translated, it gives CASSDRARAQHF.

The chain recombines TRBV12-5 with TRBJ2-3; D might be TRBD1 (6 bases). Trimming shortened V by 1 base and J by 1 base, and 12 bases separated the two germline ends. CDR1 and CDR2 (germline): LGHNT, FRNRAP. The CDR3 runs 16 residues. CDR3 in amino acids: CASGLGQGWGTDTQYF. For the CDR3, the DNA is TGTGCTAGTGGTTTGGGGCAGGGGTGGGGCACAGATACGCAGTATTTT.

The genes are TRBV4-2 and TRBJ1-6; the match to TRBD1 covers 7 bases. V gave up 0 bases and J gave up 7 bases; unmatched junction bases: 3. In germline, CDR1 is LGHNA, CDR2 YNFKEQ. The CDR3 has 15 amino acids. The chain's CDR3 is CASSQDRGENSPLHF. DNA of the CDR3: TGTGCCAGCAGCCAAGACAGGGGGGAGAATTCACCCCTCCACTTT.

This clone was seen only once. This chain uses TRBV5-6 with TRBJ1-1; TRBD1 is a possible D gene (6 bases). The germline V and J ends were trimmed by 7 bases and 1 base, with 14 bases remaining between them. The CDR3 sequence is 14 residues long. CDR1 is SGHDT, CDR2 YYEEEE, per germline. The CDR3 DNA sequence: TGTGCCAGCTGCGGGGGGCTCCCGAACACTGAAGCTTTCTTT. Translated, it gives CASCGGLPNTEAFF.

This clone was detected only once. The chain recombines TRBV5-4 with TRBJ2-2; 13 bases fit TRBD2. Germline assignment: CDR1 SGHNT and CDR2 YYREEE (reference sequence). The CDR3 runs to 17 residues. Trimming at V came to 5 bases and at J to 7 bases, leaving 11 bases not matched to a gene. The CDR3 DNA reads TGTGCCAGCAGTACCGAACTAGCGGGAGGGCAAGGCGGGGAGCTGTTTTTT. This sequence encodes CASSTELAGGQGGELFF.